This is a list of T cell receptor beta chains from one sample in a study of PD-1 blockade in classical Hodgkin lymphoma. Assay: immunoSEQ multiplex PCR; the TCRdb copy retains only in-frame clones and omits some. The table shows approximately 11,000 clones, with roughly 80% occurring only once. The sequencing used peripheral blood mononuclear cells (PBMCs), collected at baseline. Receptors originate from a human donor with classical Hodgkin lymphoma. Both conserved end residues are part of each CDR3. D genes are given only for firm matches. A row's size may be missing; if present it is once, few, many or a size class.

clone_size: few; j_call: TRBJ1-1; v_call: TRBV7-9; d_call: .; cdr3_aa: CASSLSEWAIDAFF; cdr3_nt: TGTGCCAGCAGCTTATCGGAGTGGGCGATAGACGCTTTCTTT
clone_size: .; j_call: TRBJ1-4; v_call: TRBV7-9; d_call: .; cdr3_aa: CASSFAGSNEKLFF; cdr3_nt: TGTGCCAGCAGCTTTGCGGGGAGTAATGAAAAACTGTTTTTT
clone_size: .; j_call: TRBJ2-6; v_call: TRBV7-8; d_call: .; cdr3_aa: CASSLVPAGANVLTF; cdr3_nt: TGTGCCAGCAGCTTAGTGCCAGCTGGGGCCAACGTCCTGACTTTC
clone_size: .; j_call: TRBJ2-3; v_call: TRBV5-1; d_call: TRBD2; cdr3_aa: CASSEIAGASYTQYF; cdr3_nt: TGCGCCAGCAGCGAAATAGCGGGGGCTTCGTATACGCAGTATTTT
clone_size: .; j_call: TRBJ2-7; v_call: TRBV11-1; d_call: TRBD2; cdr3_aa: CASSRLAGGENEQYF; cdr3_nt: TGTGCCAGCAGCCGACTAGCGGGAGGGGAGAACGAGCAGTACTTC
clone_size: .; j_call: TRBJ2-1; v_call: TRBV4-3; d_call: .; cdr3_aa: CASSQVGFNEQFF; cdr3_nt: TGCGCCAGCAGCCAAGTTGGGTTCAATGAGCAGTTCTTC
clone_size: .; j_call: TRBJ1-5; v_call: TRBV9; d_call: TRBD1; cdr3_aa: CASSAGQGGNQPQHF; cdr3_nt: TGTGCCAGCAGCGCCGGACAGGGGGGCAATCAGCCCCAGCATTTT
clone_size: .; j_call: TRBJ1-5; v_call: TRBV6-1; d_call: TRBD1; cdr3_aa: CASSEFKGALNQPQHF; cdr3_nt: TGTGCCAGCAGTGAATTCAAGGGGGCTCTTAATCAGCCCCAGCATTTT
clone_size: .; j_call: TRBJ2-3; v_call: TRBV5-6; d_call: .; cdr3_aa: CASSRPLDTQYF; cdr3_nt: TGTGCCAGCAGCCGGCCCCTGGATACGCAGTATTTT
clone_size: .; j_call: TRBJ1-2; v_call: TRBV30; d_call: .; cdr3_aa: CAWSDLWQGGYTF; cdr3_nt: TGTGCCTGGAGTGACCTCTGGCAGGGCGGCTACACCTTC
clone_size: .; j_call: TRBJ2-5; v_call: TRBV11-2; d_call: TRBD1; cdr3_aa: CASSSHRGLETQYF; cdr3_nt: TGTGCCAGCAGCTCACACAGGGGATTAGAGACCCAGTACTTC
clone_size: .; j_call: TRBJ1-1; v_call: TRBV10-3; d_call: .; cdr3_aa: CAISQVRNTEAFF; cdr3_nt: TGTGCCATCAGTCAGGTTAGGAACACTGAAGCTTTCTTT
clone_size: .; j_call: TRBJ2-3; v_call: TRBV7-9; d_call: TRBD2; cdr3_aa: CASSLAGGGATDTQYF; cdr3_nt: TGTGCCAGCAGCTTAGCTGGCGGGGGGGCGACAGATACGCAGTATTTT
clone_size: .; j_call: TRBJ2-5; v_call: TRBV5-4; d_call: .; cdr3_aa: CASSLNRVETQYF; cdr3_nt: TGTGCCAGCAGCTTAAACAGGGTAGAGACCCAGTACTTC
clone_size: .; j_call: TRBJ2-7; v_call: TRBV7-2; d_call: TRBD2; cdr3_aa: CASSSVTSVKYF; cdr3_nt: TGTGCCAGCAGCTCGGTGACTAGCGTGAAGTACTTC
clone_size: .; j_call: TRBJ2-7; v_call: TRBV9; d_call: TRBD1; cdr3_aa: CASSRTGFGYEQYF; cdr3_nt: TGTGCCAGCAGCCGGACAGGGTTTGGATACGAGCAGTACTTC
clone_size: .; j_call: TRBJ2-7; v_call: TRBV21-1; d_call: .; cdr3_aa: CASSSRLAGITYYEQYF; cdr3_nt: TGTGCCAGCAGCTCAAGACTAGCGGGAATTACTTACTACGAGCAGTACTTC
clone_size: .; j_call: TRBJ2-1; v_call: TRBV5-1; d_call: TRBD1; cdr3_aa: CASSQQGGSYNEQFF; cdr3_nt: TGCGCCAGCAGCCAACAGGGGGGTTCCTACAATGAGCAGTTCTTC
clone_size: .; j_call: TRBJ1-1; v_call: TRBV23-1; d_call: TRBD1; cdr3_aa: CASSPQITYRRPGQGVNTEAFF; cdr3_nt: TGCGCCAGCAGTCCGCAAATTACGTACCGGCGCCCCGGACAGGGGGTGAACACTGAAGCTTTCTTT
clone_size: few; j_call: TRBJ2-7; v_call: TRBV4-3; d_call: TRBD2; cdr3_aa: CASSQDPTSGRDEQYF; cdr3_nt: TGCGCCAGCAGCCAAGACCCAACTAGCGGGAGAGACGAGCAGTACTTC
clone_size: .; j_call: TRBJ1-5; v_call: TRBV29-1; d_call: .; cdr3_aa: CSVGDGDQPQHF; cdr3_nt: TGCAGCGTTGGGGATGGTGATCAGCCCCAGCATTTT
clone_size: .; j_call: TRBJ1-2; v_call: TRBV11-3; d_call: TRBD1; cdr3_aa: CASSSDRVYGYTF; cdr3_nt: TGTGCCAGCAGCTCTGACAGGGTCTATGGCTACACCTTC
clone_size: .; j_call: TRBJ2-7; v_call: TRBV4-1; d_call: .; cdr3_aa: CASSQSPTGYEQYF; cdr3_nt: TGCGCCAGCAGCCAATCTCCGACCGGGTACGAGCAGTACTTC
clone_size: .; j_call: TRBJ1-5; v_call: TRBV7-8; d_call: .; cdr3_aa: CASSLVTRQLGGSQHF; cdr3_nt: TGTGCCAGCAGCTTAGTCACCCGACAGCTGGGGGGGTCCCAGCATTTT
clone_size: medium-sized; j_call: TRBJ1-2; v_call: TRBV28; d_call: TRBD1; cdr3_aa: CASASGTGFYGYTF; cdr3_nt: TGTGCCAGCGCCTCCGGGACAGGATTCTATGGCTACACCTTC
clone_size: few; j_call: TRBJ1-2; v_call: TRBV28; d_call: .; cdr3_aa: CASSPWGAGSRSYYGYIF; cdr3_nt: .
clone_size: .; j_call: TRBJ1-3; v_call: TRBV5-6; d_call: .; cdr3_aa: CASSFDRVNTIYF; cdr3_nt: TGTGCCAGCAGCTTCGACCGTGTAAACACCATATATTTT
clone_size: .; j_call: TRBJ2-1; v_call: TRBV11-3; d_call: TRBD1; cdr3_aa: CASSLDTGGFEQFF; cdr3_nt: TGTGCCAGCAGCTTAGATACAGGGGGCTTTGAGCAGTTCTTC
clone_size: .; j_call: TRBJ1-3; v_call: TRBV28; d_call: .; cdr3_aa: CATKEGSSGNTIYF; cdr3_nt: TGTGCCACCAAAGAGGGTTCCTCTGGAAACACCATATATTTT
clone_size: .; j_call: TRBJ2-1; v_call: TRBV10-3; d_call: .; cdr3_aa: CAISDRPPSGFF; cdr3_nt: TGTGCCATCAGTGACCGACCCCCTTCTGGGTTCTTC
clone_size: .; j_call: TRBJ1-4; v_call: TRBV5-3; d_call: .; cdr3_aa: CARSFIVGDNEKLFF; cdr3_nt: TGTGCCAGAAGCTTTATTGTAGGGGATAATGAAAAACTGTTTTTT
clone_size: few; j_call: TRBJ1-1; v_call: TRBV5-1; d_call: .; cdr3_aa: CASSLEAIRGTEAFF; cdr3_nt: TGCGCCAGCAGCTTGGAGGCCATAAGGGGGACTGAAGCTTTCTTT
clone_size: .; j_call: TRBJ2-3; v_call: TRBV7-6; d_call: TRBD2; cdr3_aa: CASSSPSGGSTDTQYF; cdr3_nt: TGTGCCAGCAGCTCCCCCAGCGGGGGTAGCACAGATACGCAGTATTTT
clone_size: .; j_call: TRBJ1-1; v_call: TRBV7-3; d_call: .; cdr3_aa: CASSQTHMNTEAFF; cdr3_nt: TGTGCCAGCAGCCAGACCCATATGAACACTGAAGCTTTCTTT
clone_size: .; j_call: TRBJ2-5; v_call: TRBV5-6; d_call: .; cdr3_aa: CASSHTVGVQETQYF; cdr3_nt: TGTGCCAGCAGCCATACGGTCGGAGTCCAAGAGACCCAGTACTTC
clone_size: .; j_call: TRBJ2-7; v_call: TRBV11-3; d_call: .; cdr3_aa: CASSVNYEQYF; cdr3_nt: TGTGCCAGCAGCGTAAACTACGAGCAGTACTTC
clone_size: .; j_call: TRBJ2-7; v_call: TRBV7-2; d_call: .; cdr3_aa: CASSLGGGPAYEQYF; cdr3_nt: TGTGCCAGCAGCTTAGGTGGAGGACCGGCGTACGAGCAGTACTTC
clone_size: .; j_call: TRBJ2-1; v_call: TRBV4-2; d_call: .; cdr3_aa: CASSQDRAREQFF; cdr3_nt: TGTGCCAGCAGCCAAGATCGGGCCCGTGAGCAGTTCTTC
clone_size: once; j_call: TRBJ2-1; v_call: TRBV10-3; d_call: TRBD1; cdr3_aa: CASTGTGGGYEQFF; cdr3_nt: TGTGCCAGCACCGGGACAGGGGGTGGATATGAGCAGTTCTTC
clone_size: .; j_call: TRBJ1-2; v_call: TRBV2; d_call: TRBD1; cdr3_aa: CASREQGIGYGYTF; cdr3_nt: TGTGCCAGCAGGGAACAGGGGATCGGCTATGGCTACACCTTC
clone_size: .; j_call: TRBJ2-1; v_call: TRBV4-3; d_call: TRBD2; cdr3_aa: CASSQVLAGFSSRFF; cdr3_nt: TGCGCCAGCAGCCAAGTCCTAGCGGGTTTTTCATCAAGATTCTTC
clone_size: .; j_call: TRBJ2-6; v_call: TRBV5-6; d_call: .; cdr3_aa: CASRGHNSTSRANVLTF; cdr3_nt: TGTGCCAGCCGAGGCCACAATAGCACAAGTCGGGCCAACGTCCTGACTTTC
clone_size: .; j_call: TRBJ1-1; v_call: TRBV15; d_call: .; cdr3_aa: CATSRDLENTEAFF; cdr3_nt: TGTGCCACCAGCAGAGATTTGGAGAACACTGAAGCTTTCTTT
clone_size: .; j_call: TRBJ1-5; v_call: TRBV30; d_call: .; cdr3_aa: CAWGSANQPQHF; cdr3_nt: TGTGCCTGGGGTTCGGCAAATCAGCCCCAGCATTTT
clone_size: .; j_call: TRBJ2-3; v_call: TRBV5-5; d_call: .; cdr3_aa: CASSLGPAATDTQYF; cdr3_nt: TGTGCCAGCAGCTTGGGCCCCGCGGCCACAGATACGCAGTATTTT
clone_size: .; j_call: TRBJ2-2; v_call: TRBV14; d_call: .; cdr3_aa: CASSRQRRTGELFF; cdr3_nt: TGTGCCAGCAGCCGGCAGCGACGAACCGGGGAGCTGTTTTTT
clone_size: .; j_call: TRBJ1-1; v_call: TRBV14; d_call: .; cdr3_aa: CASSQEWFGTEAFF; cdr3_nt: TGTGCCAGCAGCCAAGAGTGGTTCGGGACTGAAGCTTTCTTT
clone_size: .; j_call: TRBJ2-1; v_call: TRBV10-3; d_call: .; cdr3_aa: CAISVISKGGNEQFF; cdr3_nt: TGTGCCATCAGTGTAATCTCGAAGGGGGGCAATGAGCAGTTCTTC
clone_size: large; j_call: TRBJ2-1; v_call: TRBV5-8; d_call: TRBD1; cdr3_aa: CASSAGGTGGYNEQFF; cdr3_nt: TGTGCCAGCAGTGCCGGGGGGACAGGGGGCTACAATGAGCAGTTCTTC
clone_size: .; j_call: TRBJ1-5; v_call: TRBV4-1; d_call: .; cdr3_aa: CASSQDAGKSNQPQHF; cdr3_nt: TGCGCCAGCAGCCAAGATGCAGGGAAGAGCAATCAGCCCCAGCATTTT
clone_size: .; j_call: TRBJ2-1; v_call: TRBV28; d_call: .; cdr3_aa: CASSLLLGSDEQFF; cdr3_nt: TGTGCCAGCAGTTTATTACTAGGATCTGATGAGCAGTTCTTC
clone_size: .; j_call: TRBJ1-2; v_call: TRBV7-8; d_call: .; cdr3_aa: CASSPMNWVNYGYTF; cdr3_nt: TGTGCCAGCAGCCCGATGAATTGGGTGAACTATGGCTACACCTTC